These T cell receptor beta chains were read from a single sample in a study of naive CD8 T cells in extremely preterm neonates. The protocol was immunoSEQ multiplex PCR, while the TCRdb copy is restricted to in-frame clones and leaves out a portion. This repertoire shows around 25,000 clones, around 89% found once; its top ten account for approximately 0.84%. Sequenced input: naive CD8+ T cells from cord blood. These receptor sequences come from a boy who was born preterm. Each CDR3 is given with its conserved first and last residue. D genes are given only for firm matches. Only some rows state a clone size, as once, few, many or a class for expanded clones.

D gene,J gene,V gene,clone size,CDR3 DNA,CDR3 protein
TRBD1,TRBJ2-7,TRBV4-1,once,TGCGCCAGCAGCCCGACAGGGTCCTACGAGCAGTACTTC,CASSPTGSYEQYF
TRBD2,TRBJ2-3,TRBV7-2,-,TGTGCCAGCAGCTTACTAGCGGGCACAGATACGCAGTATTTT,CASSLLAGTDTQYF
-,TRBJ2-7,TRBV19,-,TGTGCCAGTAGTATAGCCAGCTCCTACGAGCAGTACTTC,CASSIASSYEQYF
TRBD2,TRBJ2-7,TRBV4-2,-,TGTGCCAGCAGCCAAGATCAACTCGCGGGGGGGCGGGAGCAGTACTTC,CASSQDQLAGGREQYF
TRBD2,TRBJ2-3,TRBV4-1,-,TGCGCCAGCAGCCAAGCATCCCGGGGGGGCACAGATACGCAGTATTTT,CASSQASRGGTDTQYF
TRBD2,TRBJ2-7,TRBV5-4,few,TGTGCCAGCAGCGGACTAGCGGGCGAGCAGTACTTC,CASSGLAGEQYF
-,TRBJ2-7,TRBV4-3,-,TGCGCCAGCAGCCAAGATCTCCTATCCTACGAGCAGTACTTC,CASSQDLLSYEQYF
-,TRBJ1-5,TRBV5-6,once,TGTGCCAGCAGCACAAGGGAGGCCGTTTATAGCAATCAGCCCCAGCATTTT,CASSTREAVYSNQPQHF
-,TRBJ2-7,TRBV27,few,TGTGCCAGCAGTGACACCTACGAGCAGTACTTC,CASSDTYEQYF
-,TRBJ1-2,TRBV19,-,TGTGCCAGTAGTATACAAGGGAACTATGGCTACACCTTC,CASSIQGNYGYTF
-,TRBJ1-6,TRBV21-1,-,TGTGCCAGCAGCAAAGCCAGGGATAATTCACCCCTCCACTTT,CASSKARDNSPLHF
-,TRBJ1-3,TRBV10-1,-,TGCGCCAGCAGTGAGGGGCCTGGAAACACCATATATTTT,CASSEGPGNTIYF
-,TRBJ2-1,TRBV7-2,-,TGTGCCAGCAGCATTACTAGATCCTACAATGAGCAGTTCTTC,CASSITRSYNEQFF
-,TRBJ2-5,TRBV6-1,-,TGTGCCAGCACCAGGGGTTACCAAGAGACCCAGTACTTC,CASTRGYQETQYF
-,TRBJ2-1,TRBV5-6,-,TGTGCCAGCAGCTTGGGCGGGGACAATGAGCAGTTCTTC,CASSLGGDNEQFF
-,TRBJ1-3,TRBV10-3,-,TGTGCCATCAGTGAGGACTCTGGAAACACCATATATTTT,CAISEDSGNTIYF
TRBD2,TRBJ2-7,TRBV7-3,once,TGTGCCAGCAGCTGGACTAGCGGCTACGAGCAGTACTTC,CASSWTSGYEQYF
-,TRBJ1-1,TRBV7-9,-,TGTGCCAGCAGCGTCATGAACACTGAAGCTTTCTTT,CASSVMNTEAFF
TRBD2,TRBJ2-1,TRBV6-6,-,TGTGCCAGCACCGGACTAGTGTACAATGAGCAGTTCTTC,CASTGLVYNEQFF
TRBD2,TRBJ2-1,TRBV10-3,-,TGTGCCATCAGTGAAGCGGGGGGCAATGAGCAGTTCTTC,CAISEAGGNEQFF
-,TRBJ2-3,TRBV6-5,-,TGTGCCAGCAGCCCGGGCACAGATACGCAGTATTTT,CASSPGTDTQYF
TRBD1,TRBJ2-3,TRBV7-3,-,TGTGCCAGCAGCTTTGGACAGGGCACAGATACGCAGTATTTT,CASSFGQGTDTQYF
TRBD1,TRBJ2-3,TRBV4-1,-,TGCGCCAGCAGCCCCGGGACAGGGGGCACAGATACGCAGTATTTT,CASSPGTGGTDTQYF
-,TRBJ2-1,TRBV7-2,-,TGTGCCAGCAGCTTGGGAGGGGGCTACAATGAGCAGTTCTTC,CASSLGGGYNEQFF
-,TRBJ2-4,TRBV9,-,TGTGCCAGCAGCGTAGCCAGGGCCAAAAACATTCAGTACTTC,CASSVARAKNIQYF
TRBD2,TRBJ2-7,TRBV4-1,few,TGCGCCAGCAGCCAAGAGGGACTAGCGGGGGGCGAGCAGTACTTC,CASSQEGLAGGEQYF
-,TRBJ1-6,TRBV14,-,TGTGCCAGCAGCCAAGATATCGGGGGCTCCTATAATTCACCCCTCCACTTT,CASSQDIGGSYNSPLHF
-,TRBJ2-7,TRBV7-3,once,TGTGCCAGCAGCTTGGACACCTACGAGCAGTACTTC,CASSLDTYEQYF
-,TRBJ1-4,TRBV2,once,TGTGCCAGCAGGGGTGAAAAACTGTTTTTT,CASRGEKLFF
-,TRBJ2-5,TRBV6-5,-,TGTGCCAGCAGAGGGGACTTCCTCCAAGAGACCCAGTACTTC,CASRGDFLQETQYF
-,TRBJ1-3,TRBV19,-,TGTGCCAGTAGTATAAAAAACTCTGGAAACACCATATATTTT,CASSIKNSGNTIYF
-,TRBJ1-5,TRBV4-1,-,TGCGCCAGCAGCCTCCGGGACAGCAATCAGCCCCAGCATTTT,CASSLRDSNQPQHF
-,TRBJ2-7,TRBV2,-,TGTGCCAGCAGACACTCCTACGAGCAGTACTTC,CASRHSYEQYF